The 12 T cell receptor beta chains below come from one sample, sequenced in a study of blood T cell repertoires in COVID-19 (dated by TCRdb to the early 2020s). The library was prepared using the immunoSEQ multiplex PCR assay. TCRdb re-hosts the immuneACCESS table, in-frame sequences only. Its copies lack some clones; in the studies checked, an unresolved V gene accounts for under half of them, and the cause for the rest is not known. The sample includes 200,000 to 250,000 clones, with about nine tenths observed a single time. Roughly 2.5% of the sample comes from the top ten. Sequencing was performed on peripheral blood. Receptor source: a woman aged 55-70 years with acute or convalescent COVID-19.

The chain joins TRBV24-1 to TRBJ2-1, with TRBD1 matching 7 bases. This CDR3 has 16 residues. After removal of 4 bases from V and 7 bases from J, the junction contained 12 bases not matched to a gene. Germline CDR1 is KGHDR and CDR2 is SFDVKD. The CDR3 nucleotides are TGTGCCACCAGTGACCCGGGACAGTCCAACAATAATGAGCAGTTCTTC. This encodes CATSDPGQSNNNEQFF.

The chain uses TRBV19 and TRBJ1-5, with a possible D match to TRBD1 (6 bases). The germline V gene has CDR1 LNHDA and CDR2 SQIVND (reference sequence). The CDR3 spans 15 residues. Trimming left V 4 bases short and J 7 bases short, with 17 bases between. The CDR3 DNA sequence: TGTGCCAGTAGTAGGGTTAACAGGGACGGGCAGCCCCAGCATTTT. This translates into CASSRVNRDGQPQHF.

The J gene is TRBJ1-2, the V gene TRBV5-6, with 7 bases matching TRBD1. Germline V gives CDR1 SGHDT, CDR2 YYEEEE. The CDR3 spans 15 residues. The V segment lost 4 bases and the J segment 4 bases; nucleotides outside the gene matches: 10. The CDR3 nucleotides read TGTGCCAGCAGCCGCGGCCTGGCAGGGGGCTATGGCTACACCTTC. Amino acid sequence: CASSRGLAGGYGYTF.

The count of this clone is one. This chain's CDR3 is CASSFSGRARNEQFF. In DNA, the CDR3 is TGTGCCAGCAGTTTTAGCGGGAGGGCCCGCAATGAGCAGTTCTTC. This sequence joins TRBV27 and TRBJ2-1; 11 nucleotides agree with TRBD2. The V and J ends lost 3 bases and 6 bases, in that order; junction bases with no gene match: 4. This CDR3 has 15 amino acids. Germline V lookup: CDR1 MNHEY, CDR2 SMNVEV (reference sequence).

This clone was found once. V usage is TRBV7-9 and J usage is TRBJ1-2; D is unresolved. Per germline, CDR1 SEHNR and CDR2 FQNEAQ (reference sequence). The CDR3 has 14 amino acids. The V gene lost 3 bases and the J gene lost 3 bases, with 11 bases spanning the gap. Here the CDR3 reads CASSLSSLHYGYTF. The DNA for the CDR3 is TGTGCCAGCAGCTTGTCTTCCCTTCACTATGGCTACACCTTC.

Concerning this clone itself: The same CDR3 is also encoded by other DNA sequences in this sample. This rearrangement joins TRBV12-3 or TRBV12-4 to TRBJ1-1; D is possibly TRBD1 (6 bases). V was cut by 6 bases and J by 1 base, with 9 bases left in between. This CDR3 comprises 13 residues. The CDR3 DNA sequence: TGTGCCAGCAGCTTGGGACAGAACACTGAAGCTTTCTTT. This sequence encodes CASSLGQNTEAFF.

CDR3 sequence: CASRKGQGSTEAFF. The DNA of the CDR3 is TGCGCCAGCCGGAAGGGGCAGGGAAGCACTGAAGCTTTCTTT. The chain recombines TRBV10-1 with TRBJ1-1; perhaps TRBD1 as D (5 bases). The CDR3 length is 14 residues. CDR1 and CDR2 from the germline V gene are WNHNN and SYGVQD (reference sequence). Trimming pared 8 bases from V and 4 bases from J, leaving 17 bases between.

This chain uses TRBV5-1 with TRBJ1-2; D possibly corresponds to TRBD1 (6 bases). Germline CDR1 reads SGHRS; CDR2 reads YFSETQ. This CDR3 comprises 15 residues. V dropped 6 bases and J dropped 8 bases, with 23 bases sitting between them. The CDR3 sequence is CASNTGTRNFEGYTF. The CDR3 nucleotides read TGCGCCAGCAACACCGGGACACGAAACTTCGAGGGCTACACCTTC.

The chain couples TRBV7-2 to TRBJ1-2; tentative D call: TRBD1 (5 bases). Germline loops: CDR1 SGHTA, CDR2 FQGNSA. The ends were cut back, 5 bases at V and 1 base at J, with 11 bases in the middle. The CDR3 contains 14 residues. CDR3 loop: CASSLGASNYGYTF. CDR3 coding DNA: TGTGCCAGCAGCCTAGGGGCCAGTAACTATGGCTACACCTTC.

The chain couples TRBV5-5 to TRBJ1-1, with a tentative D call TRBD1 (5 bases). From germline, CDR1 is SGHKS and CDR2 YYEKEE (reference sequence). The CDR3 has 15 residues. The V end lost 4 bases, the J end lost 11 bases, and 24 bases lay between the germline ends. The CDR3 DNA reads TGTGCCAGCAGCCGGGGGTGGGGAGGCGCAGATACGGCTTTCTTT. Translated: CASSRGWGGADTAFF.

The chain links TRBV6-5 to TRBJ2-7, with 9 positions matching TRBD1. Germline assignment: CDR1 MNHEY and CDR2 SVGAGI. This CDR3 comprises 14 residues. V was pared by 6 bases and J by 1 base, with 4 bases of the junction left unmatched. The CDR3 bases are TGTGCCAGCAGCAGGGACAGGGATTCCTACGAGCAGTACTTC. It translates to CASSRDRDSYEQYF.

There are a few counts of this clone. The V call is TRBV27, the J call TRBJ2-2; TRBD2 matches 13 bases. Germline V lookup: CDR1 MNHEY, CDR2 SMNVEV (reference sequence). The CDR3 runs to 16 residues. Germline trimming cut 5 bases from V and 6 bases from J; bases unmatched to any gene: 6. This CDR3 reads CASSPGTSGTAGELFF. DNA for the CDR3: TGTGCCAGCAGTCCCGGGACTAGCGGGACCGCCGGGGAGCTGTTTTTT.